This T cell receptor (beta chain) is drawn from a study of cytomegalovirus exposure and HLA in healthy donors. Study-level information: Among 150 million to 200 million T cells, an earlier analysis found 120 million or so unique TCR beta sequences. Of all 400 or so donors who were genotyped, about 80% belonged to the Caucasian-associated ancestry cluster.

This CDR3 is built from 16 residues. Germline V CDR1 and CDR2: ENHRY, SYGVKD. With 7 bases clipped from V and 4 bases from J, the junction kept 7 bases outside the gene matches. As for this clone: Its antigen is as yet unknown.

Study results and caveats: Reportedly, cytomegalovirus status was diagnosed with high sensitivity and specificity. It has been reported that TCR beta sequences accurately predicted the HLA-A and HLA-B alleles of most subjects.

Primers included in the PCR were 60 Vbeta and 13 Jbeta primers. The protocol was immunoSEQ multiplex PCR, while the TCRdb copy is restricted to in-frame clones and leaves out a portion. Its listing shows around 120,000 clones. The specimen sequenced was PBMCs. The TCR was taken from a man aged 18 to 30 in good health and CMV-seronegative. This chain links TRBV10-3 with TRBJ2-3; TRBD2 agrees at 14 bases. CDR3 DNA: TGTGCCATCACCGCCGGGACTAGCGGGAGCTCAGATACGCAGTATTTT. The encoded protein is CAITAGTSGSSDTQYF.